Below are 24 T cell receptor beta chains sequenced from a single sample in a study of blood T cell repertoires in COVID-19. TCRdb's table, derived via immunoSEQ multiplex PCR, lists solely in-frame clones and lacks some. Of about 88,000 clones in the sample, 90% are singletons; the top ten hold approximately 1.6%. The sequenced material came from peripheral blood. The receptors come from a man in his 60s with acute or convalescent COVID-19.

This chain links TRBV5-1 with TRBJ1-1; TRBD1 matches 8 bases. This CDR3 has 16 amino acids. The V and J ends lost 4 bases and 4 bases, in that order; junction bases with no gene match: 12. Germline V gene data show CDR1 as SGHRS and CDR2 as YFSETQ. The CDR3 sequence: CASSLDLGQGGTEAFF. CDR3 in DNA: TGCGCCAGCAGCCTGGACCTAGGACAGGGCGGCACTGAAGCTTTCTTT.

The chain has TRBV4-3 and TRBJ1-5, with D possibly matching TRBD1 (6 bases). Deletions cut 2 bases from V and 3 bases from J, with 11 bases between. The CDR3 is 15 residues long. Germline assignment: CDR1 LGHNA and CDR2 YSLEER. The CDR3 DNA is TGCGCCAGCAGCCAATATCAGGGGATCAATCAGCCCCAGCATTTT. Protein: CASSQYQGINQPQHF.

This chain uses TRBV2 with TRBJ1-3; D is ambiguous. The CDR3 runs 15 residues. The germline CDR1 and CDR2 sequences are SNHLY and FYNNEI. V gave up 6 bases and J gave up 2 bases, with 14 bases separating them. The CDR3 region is CASRRDTSPGNTIYF. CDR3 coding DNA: TGTGCCAGCAGACGAGACACCTCCCCTGGAAACACCATATATTTT.

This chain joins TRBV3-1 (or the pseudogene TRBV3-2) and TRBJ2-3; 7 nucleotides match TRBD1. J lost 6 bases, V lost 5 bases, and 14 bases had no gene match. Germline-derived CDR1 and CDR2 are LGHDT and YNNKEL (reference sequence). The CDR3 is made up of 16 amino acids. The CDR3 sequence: CASSIRGIGGSDTQYF. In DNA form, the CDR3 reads TGTGCCAGCAGCATCCGAGGGATAGGGGGCAGCGATACGCAGTATTTT.

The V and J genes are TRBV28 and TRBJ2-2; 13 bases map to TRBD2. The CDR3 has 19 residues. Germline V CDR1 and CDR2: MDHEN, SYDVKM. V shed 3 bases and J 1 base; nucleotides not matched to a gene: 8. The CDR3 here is CASSFPRLAGGWNTGELFF. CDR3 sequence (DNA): TGTGCCAGCAGTTTCCCGAGACTAGCGGGAGGTTGGAACACCGGGGAGCTGTTTTTT.

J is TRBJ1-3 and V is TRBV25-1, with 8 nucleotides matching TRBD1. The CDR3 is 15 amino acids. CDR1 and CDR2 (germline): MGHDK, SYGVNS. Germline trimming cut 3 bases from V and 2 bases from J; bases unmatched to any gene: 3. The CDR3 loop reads CASSDRGLTGNTIYF. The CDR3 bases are TGTGCCAGCAGTGACAGGGGGCTGACTGGAAACACCATATATTTT.

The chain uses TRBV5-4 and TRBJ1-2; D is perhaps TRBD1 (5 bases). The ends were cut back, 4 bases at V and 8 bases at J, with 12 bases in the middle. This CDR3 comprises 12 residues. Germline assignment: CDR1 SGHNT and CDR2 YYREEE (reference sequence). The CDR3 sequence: CASSPPAGGYTF. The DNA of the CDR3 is TGTGCCAGCAGCCCGCCAGCAGGGGGCTACACCTTC.

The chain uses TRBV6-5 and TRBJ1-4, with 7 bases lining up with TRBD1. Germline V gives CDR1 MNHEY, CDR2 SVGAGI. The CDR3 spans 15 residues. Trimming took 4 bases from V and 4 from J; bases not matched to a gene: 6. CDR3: CASSSSGTVNEKLFF. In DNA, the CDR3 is TGTGCCAGCAGTTCCTCCGGGACAGTTAATGAAAAACTGTTTTTT.

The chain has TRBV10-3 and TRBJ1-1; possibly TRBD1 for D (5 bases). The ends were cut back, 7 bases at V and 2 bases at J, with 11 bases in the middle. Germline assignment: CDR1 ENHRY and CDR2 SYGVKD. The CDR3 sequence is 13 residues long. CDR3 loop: CAIKDSLNTEAFF. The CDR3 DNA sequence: TGTGCCATCAAAGACAGCCTAAACACTGAAGCTTTCTTT.

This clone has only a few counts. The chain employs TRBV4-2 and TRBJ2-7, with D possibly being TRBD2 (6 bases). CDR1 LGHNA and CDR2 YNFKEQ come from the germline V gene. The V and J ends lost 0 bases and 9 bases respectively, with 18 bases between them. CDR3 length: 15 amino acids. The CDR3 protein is CASSQEASAPQGQYF. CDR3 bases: TGTGCCAGCAGCCAAGAGGCTAGCGCTCCCCAGGGGCAGTACTTC.

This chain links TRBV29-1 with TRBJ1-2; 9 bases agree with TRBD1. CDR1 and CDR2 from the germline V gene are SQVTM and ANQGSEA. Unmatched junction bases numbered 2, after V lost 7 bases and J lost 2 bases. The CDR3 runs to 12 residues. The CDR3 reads CSGGTGNYGYTF. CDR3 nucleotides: TGCAGCGGGGGGACAGGGAACTATGGCTACACCTTC.

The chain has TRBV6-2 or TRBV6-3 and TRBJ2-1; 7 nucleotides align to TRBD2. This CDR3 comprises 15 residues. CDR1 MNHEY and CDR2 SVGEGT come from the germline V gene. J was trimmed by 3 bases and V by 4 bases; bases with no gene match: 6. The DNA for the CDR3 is TGTGCCAGCAGTTCCCTGGGAGGGGTCTACAATGAGCAGTTCTTC. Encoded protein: CASSSLGGVYNEQFF.

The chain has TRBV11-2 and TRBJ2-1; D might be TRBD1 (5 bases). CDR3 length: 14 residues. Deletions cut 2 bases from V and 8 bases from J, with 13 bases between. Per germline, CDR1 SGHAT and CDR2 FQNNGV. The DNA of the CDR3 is TGTGCCAGCAGCTTAATAGGGGTAGGTGATGAGCAGTTCTTC. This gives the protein CASSLIGVGDEQFF.

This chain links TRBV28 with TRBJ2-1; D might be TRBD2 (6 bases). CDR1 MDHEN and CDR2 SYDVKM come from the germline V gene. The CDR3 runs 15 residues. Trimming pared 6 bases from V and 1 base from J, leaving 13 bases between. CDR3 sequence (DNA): TGTGCCAGCAGGGAGGGCCGGGGTTCCTACAATGAGCAGTTCTTC. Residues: CASREGRGSYNEQFF. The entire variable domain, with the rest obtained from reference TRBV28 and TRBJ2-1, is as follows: DVKVTQSSRYLVKRTGEKVFLECVQDMDHENMFWYRQDPGLGLRLIYFSYDVKMKEKGDIPEGYSVSREKKERFSLILESASTNQTSMYLCASREGRGSYNEQFFGPGTRLTVL.

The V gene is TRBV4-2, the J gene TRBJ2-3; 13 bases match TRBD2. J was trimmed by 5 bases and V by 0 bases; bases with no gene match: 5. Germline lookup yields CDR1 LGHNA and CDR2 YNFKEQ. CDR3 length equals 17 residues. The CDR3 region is CASSQELAGGPVDTQYF. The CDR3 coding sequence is TGTGCCAGCAGCCAAGAACTAGCGGGAGGGCCAGTAGATACGCAGTATTTT.

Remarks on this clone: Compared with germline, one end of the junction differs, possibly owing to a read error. CDR3 region: CASRGTGTRFSF. The CDR3 coding sequence is TGTGCCAGTAGAGGAACCGGGACACGCTTCTCATTC. This chain links TRBV28 with TRBJ2-7, with D perhaps TRBD1 (6 bases). Germline CDR1 MDHEN, CDR2 SYDVKM. The CDR3 contains 12 residues. Filled out from reference TRBV28 and TRBJ2-7, the complete variable domain reads DVKVTQSSRYLVKRTGEKVFLECVQDMDHENMFWYRQDPGLGLRLIYFSYDVKMKEKGDIPEGYSVSREKKERFSLILESASTNQTSMYLCASRGTGTRFSFGPGTRLTVT.

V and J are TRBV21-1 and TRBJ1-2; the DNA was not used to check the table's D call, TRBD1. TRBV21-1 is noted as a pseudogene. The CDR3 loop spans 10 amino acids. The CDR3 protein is CASTRGRYTF. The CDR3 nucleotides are TGTGCCAGCACCAGGGGCCGCTACACCTTC.

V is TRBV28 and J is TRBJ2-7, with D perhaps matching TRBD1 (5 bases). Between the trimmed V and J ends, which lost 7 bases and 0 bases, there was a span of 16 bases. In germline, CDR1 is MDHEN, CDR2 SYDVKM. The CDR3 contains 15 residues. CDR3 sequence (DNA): TGTGCCAGCACCCTTGGGGCAGGTAGCTCCTACGAGCAGTACTTC. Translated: CASTLGAGSSYEQYF.

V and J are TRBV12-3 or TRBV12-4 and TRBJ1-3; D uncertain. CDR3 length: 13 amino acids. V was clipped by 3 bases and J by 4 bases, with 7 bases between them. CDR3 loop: CASSFVLGNTIYF. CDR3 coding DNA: TGTGCCAGCAGTTTTGTACTAGGAAACACCATATATTTT.

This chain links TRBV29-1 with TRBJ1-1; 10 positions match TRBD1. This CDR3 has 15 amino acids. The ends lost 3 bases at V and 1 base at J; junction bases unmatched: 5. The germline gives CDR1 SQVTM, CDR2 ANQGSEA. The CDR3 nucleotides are TGCAGCGTTGACAGACAGGGGGCCGCGAACACTGAAGCTTTCTTT. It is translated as CSVDRQGAANTEAFF.

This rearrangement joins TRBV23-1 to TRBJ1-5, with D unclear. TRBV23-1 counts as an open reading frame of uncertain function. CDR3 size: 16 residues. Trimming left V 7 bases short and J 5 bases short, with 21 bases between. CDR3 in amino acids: CASTQTLTLEYQPQHF. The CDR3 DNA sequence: TGCGCCAGCACCCAAACCCTTACTCTAGAGTATCAGCCCCAGCATTTT.

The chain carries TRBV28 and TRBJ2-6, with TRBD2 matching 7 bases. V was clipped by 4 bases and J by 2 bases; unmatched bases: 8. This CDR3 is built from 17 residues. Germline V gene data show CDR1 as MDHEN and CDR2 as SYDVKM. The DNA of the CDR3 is TGTGCCAGCAGTTCCAGGGAGGGAACCCCTGGGGCCAACGTCCTGACTTTC. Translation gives CASSSREGTPGANVLTF.

The chain's CDR3 is CASSQDSGVGGTQYF. The CDR3 region has the DNA TGTGCCAGCAGCCAAGACAGCGGGGTGGGGGGGACCCAGTACTTC. This chain connects TRBV4-2 to TRBJ2-5, with 7 bases lining up with TRBD2. Looked up from germline, CDR1 is LGHNA and CDR2 is YNFKEQ. V dropped 0 bases and J dropped 7; count of bases not matched to a gene: 8. The CDR3 has 15 amino acids.

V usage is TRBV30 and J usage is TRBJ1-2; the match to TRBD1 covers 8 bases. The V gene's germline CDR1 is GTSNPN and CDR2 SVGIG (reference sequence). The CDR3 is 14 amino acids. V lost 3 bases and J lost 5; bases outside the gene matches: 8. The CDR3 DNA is TGTGCCTGGAGATGGACAGGGAGTTCTTATGGCTACACCTTC. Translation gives CAWRWTGSSYGYTF.